This T cell receptor (beta chain) was profiled in a study of T cell repertoires in cytomegalovirus infection. Looking at the study overall: CMV infection and matching HLA type were both indicated by public TCR beta signatures. Findings and caveats of the study: CMV-specific TCR beta clonotypes restricted by HLA-C were the ones dominating the ex vivo response.

Germline trimming cut 4 bases from V and 6 bases from J; bases unmatched to any gene: 2. This CDR3 comprises 12 residues. TCRdb itself ran the reads through MiXCR, one entry per CDR3 protein. The data hold roughly 760,000 distinct CDR3 sequences, with approximately 40% observed a single time. Regarding this clonotype: The antigen is unknown.

The TCR sequence derives from a human donor in good health (CMV status not recorded). Some clones in this sample may be carry-over from other donors' samples. The sequencing sample was made of PBMCs. The chain couples TRBV12-3 or TRBV12-4 to TRBJ2-7; 8 positions match TRBD2. In DNA, the CDR3 is TGTGCCAGCAGTTGGACTAGCAGCGAGCAGTACTTC. Its translation is CASSWTSSEQYF.